The 23 T cell receptor beta chains below all came from one sample that was sequenced in a study of blood T cell repertoires in COVID-19. Sequencing used immunoSEQ multiplex PCR; TCRdb keeps in-frame clones, though not all of them. The sample yields over 50,000 clones, approximately 88% seen once. The sequenced sample consisted of peripheral blood. The source is a human donor in a cohort sampled during active COVID-19.

To note about this clone: Other DNA sequences from this sample encode an identical CDR3 as well. The rearrangement uses TRBV7-9 and TRBJ2-3, with 7 bases fitting TRBD1. CDR3 length equals 15 residues. CDR1 is SEHNR and CDR2 is FQNEAQ in the germline V gene (reference sequence). With 4 bases clipped from V and 0 bases from J, the junction kept 4 bases outside the gene matches. The CDR3 reads CASSSRTGSTDTQYF. Written as DNA, the CDR3 is TGTGCCAGCAGCTCCCGGACAGGAAGCACAGATACGCAGTATTTT.

This clone was observed once. The chain couples TRBV2 to TRBJ2-5, with D perhaps matching TRBD2 (5 bases). With 6 bases removed from V and 2 bases from J, the gap between germline ends came to 16 bases. This CDR3 has 15 residues. The V gene's germline CDR1 is SNHLY and CDR2 FYNNEI. The CDR3 protein is CASSAGNTRQETQYF. The CDR3 region has the DNA TGTGCCAGCAGCGCTGGGAACACTAGGCAAGAGACCCAGTACTTC.

V and J are TRBV5-1 and TRBJ2-3; weak D call: TRBD2 (6 bases). The CDR3 runs 16 residues. The V end was cut by 4 bases, the J end by 1 base, with 16 bases between. Per the germline V gene, CDR1 is SGHRS and CDR2 is YFSETQ. CDR3 DNA sequence: TGCGCCAGCAGCCCCGCCCGGGGGAGCGGCACAGATACGCAGTATTTT. This codes for CASSPARGSGTDTQYF.

The chain combines TRBV29-1 with TRBJ2-7; 10 positions agree with TRBD2. J lost 5 bases, V lost 4 bases, and 5 bases had no gene match. Germline loops: CDR1 SQVTM, CDR2 ANQGSEA. CDR3 length: 13 amino acids. The CDR3 DNA sequence: TGCAGCGTTGCACGGCTAGCGGGAGACGAGCAGTACTTC. It codes for CSVARLAGDEQYF.

The rearrangement links TRBV9 to TRBJ2-1; D gene unclear. The CDR3 runs 13 residues. Germline V gene sequence: CDR1 SGDLS, CDR2 YYNGEE. V was trimmed by 7 bases and J by 2 bases, leaving 10 bases between them. The CDR3 DNA reads as TGTGCCAGCTCGGTAGCCACCTACAATGAGCAGTTCTTC. Its translation is CASSVATYNEQFF. Variable domain in full (rest from reference TRBV9 and TRBJ2-1): DSGVTQTPKHLITATGQRVTLRCSPRSGDLSVYWYQQSLDQGLQFLIQYYNGEERAKGNILERFSAQQFPDLHSELNLSSLELGDSALYFCASSVATYNEQFFGPGTRLTVL.

The rearrangement links TRBV2 to TRBJ1-6; D remains unclear. Per germline, CDR1 SNHLY and CDR2 FYNNEI. The CDR3 is 14 amino acids. V lost 4 bases, J lost 6 bases, and 10 bases lay in between. CDR3 in amino acids: CASSVLQINSPLHF. CDR3 nucleotides: TGTGCCAGCAGTGTGCTCCAGATTAATTCACCCCTCCACTTT.

This chain connects TRBV7-3 to TRBJ2-2; 7 bases are a match to TRBD2. The trim removed 5 bases at V and 4 bases at J, leaving 4 bases unmatched. The CDR3 loop spans 14 amino acids. CDR1 is SGHTA, CDR2 FQGTGA, per germline. The CDR3 DNA sequence: TGTGCCAGCAGCCGGACTAGGACCACCGGGGAGCTGTTTTTT. Translated, it gives CASSRTRTTGELFF.

The chain carries TRBV6-6 and TRBJ2-7; tentatively, D is TRBD2 (5 bases). This CDR3 has 12 amino acids. Trimming took off 6 bases at V and 9 bases at J, with 15 bases between the two ends. CDR1 is MNHNY and CDR2 is SVGAGI in the germline V gene (reference sequence). CDR3 residues: CASSPGSGRQYF. CDR3 coding DNA: TGTGCCAGCAGCCCTGGGAGTGGTCGGCAGTACTTC.

V and J are TRBV19 and TRBJ2-1; 8 nucleotides line up with TRBD1. The CDR3 sequence is 14 residues long. With V trimmed by 3 bases and J by 7 bases, 5 bases remained unmatched. CDR1 is LNHDA and CDR2 is SQIVND in the germline V gene (reference sequence). CDR3 DNA: TGTGCCAGTAGTATGGGACAGGCCGGGAATGAGCAGTTCTTC. Amino acid sequence: CASSMGQAGNEQFF.

V and J are TRBV9 and TRBJ1-1; TRBD1 matches 9 bases. Trimming took 3 bases from V and 9 from J; bases not matched to a gene: 6. This CDR3 is built from 13 residues. Germline assignment: CDR1 SGDLS and CDR2 YYNGEE. The CDR3 bases are TGTGCCAGCAGCGCGGGACAGGGACGTAAAGCTTTCTTT. Protein sequence: CASSAGQGRKAFF.

This sequence joins TRBV18 and TRBJ1-2; no definite D call. Germline CDR1 and CDR2: KGHSH and LQKENI. The length of the CDR3 is 12 residues. V was trimmed by 5 bases and J by 2 bases, leaving 6 bases between them. The CDR3, as DNA: TGTGCCAGCTCAGCAGTGAACTATGGCTACACCTTC. It translates to CASSAVNYGYTF.

The chain has TRBV5-1 and TRBJ2-5, with TRBD2 matching over 12 bases. V gave up 4 bases and J gave up 7 bases; unmatched junction bases: 11. Germline V gene lookup returns CDR1 SGHRS and CDR2 YFSETQ. The CDR3 sequence is 16 residues long. The CDR3 spells CASSPTSGGYGGTQYF. The CDR3 DNA sequence: TGCGCCAGCAGCCCGACTAGCGGGGGATACGGTGGGACCCAGTACTTC.

The V and J genes are TRBV5-6 and TRBJ2-1; 7 bases are shared with TRBD1. The CDR3 loop spans 17 amino acids. Per germline, CDR1 SGHDT and CDR2 YYEEEE. The ends lost 6 bases at V and 7 bases at J; junction bases unmatched: 19. CDR3 in DNA: TGTGCCAGCACCACGATCACCGGGCAGGGGGTAGAAAATGAGCAGTTCTTC. Translated, it gives CASTTITGQGVENEQFF.

In nucleotides, the CDR3 is TGTGCCAGCACCCCGGTGTTTAGGGGCTATGGCTACACCTTC. This encodes CASTPVFRGYGYTF. The gene calls are TRBV7-2 and TRBJ1-2, with a possible D match to TRBD1 (5 bases). The CDR3 spans 14 residues. V was trimmed by 7 bases and J by 4 bases, leaving 16 bases between them. Germline CDR1 SGHTA, CDR2 FQGNSA.

J is TRBJ2-3 and V is TRBV10-3; 11 bases fit TRBD2. The CDR3 totals 16 residues. Trimming took 2 bases from V and 2 from J; bases not matched to a gene: 3. Per germline, CDR1 ENHRY and CDR2 SYGVKD. CDR3 in amino acids: CAISEILAGATDTQYF. The CDR3 nucleotides read TGTGCCATCAGTGAGATACTAGCGGGAGCCACAGATACGCAGTATTTT.

The V and J genes are TRBV18 and TRBJ1-1; no firm D call. The CDR3 is made up of 13 amino acids. Germline loops: CDR1 KGHSH, CDR2 LQKENI. V gave up 3 bases and J gave up 11 bases, with 16 bases separating them. In DNA, the CDR3 is TGTGCCAGCTCACCTACGGAGCGACTCGGGGCTTTCTTT. As protein: CASSPTERLGAFF.

The CDR3 DNA reads as TGTGCCAGCAGCTTAGTCCAGGGCTACGGCTACACCTTC. This sequence encodes CASSLVQGYGYTF. V gene TRBV11-2 combines with J gene TRBJ1-2, with a tentative D call TRBD1 (5 bases). V lost 1 base and J lost 8, with 11 bases in between. CDR3 length: 13 residues. Germline CDR1 SGHAT, CDR2 FQNNGV.

V usage is TRBV5-1 and J usage is TRBJ1-4; D may be TRBD1 (5 bases). The CDR3 is made up of 14 amino acids. The germline V gene encodes CDR1 SGHRS and CDR2 YFSETQ. Trimming shortened V by 0 bases and J by 8 bases, and 11 bases separated the two germline ends. The CDR3 DNA sequence: TGCGCCAGCAGCTTGGGACAGATGGGGGAAAAACTGTTTTTT. Protein: CASSLGQMGEKLFF.

The chain carries TRBV9 and TRBJ2-3, with no clear D. CDR3 length: 15 residues. Germline CDR1 and CDR2: SGDLS and YYNGEE. V gave up 0 bases and J gave up 0 bases, with 8 bases separating them. CDR3 sequence reads: CASSVGVGSTDTQYF. CDR3 nucleotide sequence: TGTGCCAGCAGCGTAGGCGTCGGGAGCACAGATACGCAGTATTTT.

The rearrangement joins TRBV3-1 (or the pseudogene TRBV3-2) to TRBJ2-2; 7 bases fit TRBD2. CDR1 is LGHDT, CDR2 YNNKEL, per germline (reference sequence). The V segment lost 8 bases and the J segment 0 bases; nucleotides outside the gene matches: 15. This CDR3 is built from 18 residues. The CDR3 here is CASLSGMPNLANTGELFF. DNA of the CDR3: TGTGCCAGCCTGAGCGGGATGCCCAACCTCGCGAACACCGGGGAGCTGTTTTTT.

The V gene is TRBV24-1, the J gene TRBJ2-2; maybe TRBD1 (6 bases). V was pared by 3 bases and J by 7 bases, with 17 bases between. The CDR3 sequence is 16 residues long. Germline lookup yields CDR1 KGHDR and CDR2 SFDVKD. CDR3 nucleotide sequence: TGTGCCACCAGTGATAACACCGGGACAACGGTCGGGGAGCTGTTTTTT. It specifies CATSDNTGTTVGELFF.

V gene TRBV7-2 combines with J gene TRBJ2-5; 8 positions agree with TRBD1. With 4 bases clipped from V and 1 base from J, the junction kept 5 bases outside the gene matches. Germline CDR1 reads SGHTA; CDR2 reads FQGNSA. The CDR3 contains 15 residues. CDR3 residues: CASSSKGQAQETQYF. The CDR3 nucleotides read TGTGCCAGCAGCTCGAAGGGACAGGCCCAAGAGACCCAGTACTTC.

The J gene is TRBJ1-1, the V gene TRBV19; 9 bases align to TRBD1. The CDR3 covers 15 residues. The junction had 8 bases not matched to a gene; V was cut back by 5 bases and J by 4 bases. CDR1 is LNHDA, CDR2 SQIVND, per germline (reference sequence). CDR3 in amino acids: CASSLWTGASTEAFF. CDR3 coding DNA: TGTGCCAGTAGTCTTTGGACAGGGGCATCCACTGAAGCTTTCTTT.